This TCR beta chain came from a study of cytomegalovirus exposure and HLA in healthy donors. Note on this clone: Its antigen remains unidentified.

Whole-study findings and limits: 164 TCR beta chains were listed as cytomegalovirus-associated. A classifier reportedly called cytomegalovirus status with high sensitivity and specificity. Specificity of a few CMV-associated chains for CMV antigens was verified in vitro.

This CDR3 has 11 residues. V was trimmed by 10 bases and J by 8 bases, leaving 12 bases between them. Germline loops: CDR1 SNHLY, CDR2 FYNNEI. Generated by immunoSEQ multiplex PCR, the TCRdb table keeps only in-frame clones and is missing some. The sample has 120,000 or so clones, approximately 95% seen once. This sequence was found in a man in his late teens or twenties in good health and CMV-seronegative. The sequencing input was PBMCs. The chain uses TRBV2 and TRBJ2-1, with D perhaps matching TRBD1 (5 bases). The CDR3 DNA is TGTGCCACCCAGGGTAACGATGAGCAGTTCTTC. Its protein is CATQGNDEQFF.